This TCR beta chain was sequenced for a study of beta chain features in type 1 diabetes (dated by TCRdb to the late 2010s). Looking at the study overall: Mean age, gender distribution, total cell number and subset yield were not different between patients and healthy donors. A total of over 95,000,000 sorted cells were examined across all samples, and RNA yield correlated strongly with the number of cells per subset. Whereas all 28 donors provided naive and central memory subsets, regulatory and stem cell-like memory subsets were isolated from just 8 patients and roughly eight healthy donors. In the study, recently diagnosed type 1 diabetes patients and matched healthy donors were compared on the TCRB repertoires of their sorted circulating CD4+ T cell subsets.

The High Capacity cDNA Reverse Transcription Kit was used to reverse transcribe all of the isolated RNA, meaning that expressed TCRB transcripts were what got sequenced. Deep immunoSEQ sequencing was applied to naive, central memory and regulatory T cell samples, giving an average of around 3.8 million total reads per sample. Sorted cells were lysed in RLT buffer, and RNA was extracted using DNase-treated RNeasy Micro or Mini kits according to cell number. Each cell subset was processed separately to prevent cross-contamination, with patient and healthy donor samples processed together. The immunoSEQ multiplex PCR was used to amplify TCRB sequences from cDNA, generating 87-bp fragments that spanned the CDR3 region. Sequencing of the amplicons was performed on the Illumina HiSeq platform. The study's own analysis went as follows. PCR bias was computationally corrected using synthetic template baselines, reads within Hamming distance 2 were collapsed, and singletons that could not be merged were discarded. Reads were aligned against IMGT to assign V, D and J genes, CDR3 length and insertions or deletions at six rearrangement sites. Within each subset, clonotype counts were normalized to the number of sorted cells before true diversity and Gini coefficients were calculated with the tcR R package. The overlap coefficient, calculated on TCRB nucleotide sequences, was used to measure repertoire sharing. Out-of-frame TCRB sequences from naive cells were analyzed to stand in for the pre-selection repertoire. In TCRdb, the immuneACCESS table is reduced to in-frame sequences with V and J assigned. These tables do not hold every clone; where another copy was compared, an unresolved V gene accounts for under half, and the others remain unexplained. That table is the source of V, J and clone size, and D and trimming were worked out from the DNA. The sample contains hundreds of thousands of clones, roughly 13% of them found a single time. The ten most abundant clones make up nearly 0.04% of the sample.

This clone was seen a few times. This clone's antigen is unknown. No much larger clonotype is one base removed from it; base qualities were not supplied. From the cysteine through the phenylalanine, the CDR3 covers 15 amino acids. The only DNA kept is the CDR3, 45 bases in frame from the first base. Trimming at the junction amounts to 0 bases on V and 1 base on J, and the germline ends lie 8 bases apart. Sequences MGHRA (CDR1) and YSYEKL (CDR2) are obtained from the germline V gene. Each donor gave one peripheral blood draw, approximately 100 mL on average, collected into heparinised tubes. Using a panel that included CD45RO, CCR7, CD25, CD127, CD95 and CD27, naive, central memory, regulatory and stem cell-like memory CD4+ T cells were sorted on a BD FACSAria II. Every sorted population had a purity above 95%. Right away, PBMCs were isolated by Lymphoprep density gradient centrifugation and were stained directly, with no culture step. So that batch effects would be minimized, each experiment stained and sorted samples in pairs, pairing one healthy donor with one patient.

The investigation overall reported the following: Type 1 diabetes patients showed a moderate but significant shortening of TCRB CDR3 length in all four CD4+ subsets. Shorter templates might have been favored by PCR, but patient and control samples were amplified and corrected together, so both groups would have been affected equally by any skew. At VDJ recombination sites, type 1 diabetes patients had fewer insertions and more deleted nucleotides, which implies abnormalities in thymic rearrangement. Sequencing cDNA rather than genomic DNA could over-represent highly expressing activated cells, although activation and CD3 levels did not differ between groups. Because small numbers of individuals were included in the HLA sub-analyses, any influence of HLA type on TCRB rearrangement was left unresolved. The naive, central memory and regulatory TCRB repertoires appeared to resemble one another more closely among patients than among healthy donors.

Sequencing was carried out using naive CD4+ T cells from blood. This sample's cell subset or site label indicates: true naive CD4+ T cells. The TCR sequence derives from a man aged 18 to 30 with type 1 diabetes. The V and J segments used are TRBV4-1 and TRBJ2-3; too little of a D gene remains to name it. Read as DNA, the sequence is TGCGCCAGCAGCCAAGAGACGTTGGGCACAGATACGCAGTATTTT. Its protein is CASSQETLGTDTQYF.